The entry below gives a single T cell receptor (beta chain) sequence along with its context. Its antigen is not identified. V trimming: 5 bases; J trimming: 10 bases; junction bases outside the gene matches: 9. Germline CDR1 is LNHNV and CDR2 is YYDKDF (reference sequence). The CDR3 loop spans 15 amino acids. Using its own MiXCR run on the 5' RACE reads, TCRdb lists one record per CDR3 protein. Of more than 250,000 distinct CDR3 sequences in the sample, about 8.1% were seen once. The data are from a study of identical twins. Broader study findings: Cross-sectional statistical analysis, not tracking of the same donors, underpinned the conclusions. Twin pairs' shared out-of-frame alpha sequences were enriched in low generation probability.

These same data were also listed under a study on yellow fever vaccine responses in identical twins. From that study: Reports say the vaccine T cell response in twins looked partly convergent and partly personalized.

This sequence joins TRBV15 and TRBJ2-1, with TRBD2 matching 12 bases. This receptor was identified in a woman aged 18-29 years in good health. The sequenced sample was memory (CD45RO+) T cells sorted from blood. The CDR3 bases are TGTGCCACCAGCGGACCTAGCGGGGGGGCGGGAGAGCAGTTCTTC. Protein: CATSGPSGGAGEQFF.